One sample yielded the 26 T cell receptor beta chains listed below, sequenced in a study of monozygotic twins with inflammatory bowel disease. One entry per CDR3 protein, without DNA, is what TCRdb gives after re-calling the 5' RACE reads. Listed are some 150,000 distinct CDR3 sequences; 2.4% falls within the top ten. Input material: blood. These TCRs come from a human donor with ulcerative colitis or Crohn's disease, or a healthy co-twin of an affected twin (not recorded which).

The rearrangement links TRBV5-6 to TRBJ2-2; the TRBD1 assignment by TCRdb is unverifiable without DNA. CDR3 length: 15 amino acids. The germline V gene has CDR1 SGHDT and CDR2 YYEEEE. CDR3 sequence: CASSSDTGGTGELFF.

The chain has TRBV27 and TRBJ2-3; absent DNA, TCRdb's TRBD2 call cannot be checked. Germline V lookup: CDR1 MNHEY, CDR2 SMNVEV (reference sequence). The CDR3 runs to 15 residues. CDR3 loop: CASSQSSGGGDTQYF.

The chain links TRBV29-1 to TRBJ2-1. The CDR3 is made up of 12 amino acids. Germline-derived CDR1 and CDR2 are SQVTM and ANQGSEA. The CDR3 loop is CSVHVSYNEQFF.

The chain is built from TRBV13 and TRBJ2-5; there is no DNA to check the TCRdb D call of TRBD2. CDR3 length: 15 amino acids. CDR1 is PRHDT, CDR2 FYEKMQ, per germline (reference sequence). CDR3 sequence reads: CASSFSLAAKKTQYF.

This sequence joins TRBV4-1 and TRBJ2-5; the D call from TCRdb, TRBD2, cannot be confirmed without DNA. The CDR3 totals 14 residues. CDR1 and CDR2 from the germline V gene are MGHRA and YSYEKL. The CDR3 is CASSHPTRQETQYF.

The CDR3 spells CASSSPTRAETQYF. The V gene is TRBV5-4, the J gene TRBJ2-5; TCRdb designates TRBD2, a call that cannot be tested without DNA. Germline V gene lookup returns CDR1 SGHNT and CDR2 YYREEE (reference sequence). This CDR3 spans 14 amino acids.

This chain uses TRBV7-2 with TRBJ2-7; TCRdb outputs TRBD1, but without DNA this stays unchecked. The CDR3 has 15 amino acids. Germline-derived CDR1 and CDR2 are SGHTA and FQGNSA. The CDR3 is CASSFPDRGRFEQYF.

This chain joins TRBV20-1 and TRBJ1-4; TCRdb's D call of TRBD1 is untestable without DNA. The CDR3 totals 13 residues. CDR1 and CDR2 (germline): DFQATT, SNEGSKA (reference sequence). The CDR3 sequence is CSARSQGGARLFF.

This chain links TRBV20-1 with TRBJ2-1. The CDR3 length is 17 residues. From germline, CDR1 is DFQATT and CDR2 SNEGSKA (reference sequence). CDR3 sequence: CSARDHQRASSYNEQFF.

The rearrangement joins TRBV5-1 to TRBJ2-2; TCRdb picks TRBD2, but there is no DNA to check that call. Per the germline V gene, CDR1 is SGHRS and CDR2 is YFSETQ. This CDR3 contains 16 residues. The CDR3 region is CASSLEASGGTGELFF.

The chain joins TRBV19 to TRBJ2-1; TCRdb proposes TRBD1, but this gene call is untestable without DNA. The CDR3 extends over 12 amino acids. CDR1 and CDR2 from the germline V gene are LNHDA and SQIVND (reference sequence). CDR3 protein: CASRYDSDEQFF.

The rearrangement uses TRBV18 and TRBJ2-7; the TCRdb call, TRBD1, lacks DNA for checking. CDR1 is KGHSH and CDR2 is LQKENI in the germline V gene. The CDR3 extends over 15 amino acids. Here the CDR3 reads CASSPWNVPGYEQYF.

The chain carries TRBV7-2 and TRBJ2-7. CDR3 length: 13 amino acids. Germline loops: CDR1 SGHTA, CDR2 FQGNSA. The chain's CDR3 is CASSLPVAYEQYF. Complete variable domain (other parts from reference TRBV7-2 and TRBJ2-7): GAGVSQSPSNKVTEKGKDVELRCDPISGHTALYWYRQSLGQGLEFLIYFQGNSAPDKSGLPSDRFSAERTGGSVSTLTIQRTQQEDSAVYLCASSLPVAYEQYFGPGTRLTVT.

The genes are TRBV20-1 and TRBJ1-6; lacking DNA, the TRBD1 call made by TCRdb goes unchecked. This CDR3 is 13 amino acids long. The germline V gene encodes CDR1 DFQATT and CDR2 SNEGSKA (reference sequence). CDR3 loop: CSARRDRNSPLHF.

V gene TRBV7-9 combines with J gene TRBJ2-3; TCRdb's D call of TRBD1 is untestable without DNA. The CDR3 has 19 residues. CDR1 SEHNR and CDR2 FQNEAQ come from the germline V gene (reference sequence). This chain's CDR3 is CASSLYSTGRGMVTDTQYF. Full variable domain (outside the CDR3, taken from reference TRBV7-9 and TRBJ2-3): DTGVSQNPRHKITKRGQNVTFRCDPISEHNRLYWYRQTLGQGPEFLTYFQNEAQLEKSRLLSDRFSAERPKGSFSTLEIQRTEQGDSAMYLCASSLYSTGRGMVTDTQYFGPGTRLTVL.

CDR3 residues: CATSLDRGINQPQHF. V is TRBV15 and J is TRBJ1-5; lacking DNA, the TRBD1 call made by TCRdb goes unchecked. The CDR3 covers 15 residues. In germline, CDR1 is LNHNV, CDR2 YYDKDF (reference sequence).

The chain has TRBV11-2 and TRBJ2-1. In germline, CDR1 is SGHAT, CDR2 FQNNGV. This CDR3 is 13 amino acids long. CDR3 sequence: CASGEQIYNEQFF.

The chain recombines TRBV4-2 with TRBJ2-1. The CDR3 runs to 16 residues. Per germline, CDR1 LGHNA and CDR2 YNFKEQ. The CDR3 sequence is CASSRQPESTYNEQFF.

The V and J genes are TRBV14 and TRBJ1-2. Germline V gene data show CDR1 as SGHDN and CDR2 as FVKESK. The length of the CDR3 is 15 residues. The CDR3 spells CASSQTGISNYGYTF.

The rearrangement uses TRBV5-1 and TRBJ2-2; TCRdb lists TRBD1, though no DNA is available to test this call. The CDR3 covers 17 residues. Germline V gene data show CDR1 as SGHRS and CDR2 as YFSETQ. The CDR3 spells CASSPHLGGPNTGELFF.

The CDR3 region is CASIRDRVNEQFF. This rearrangement joins TRBV7-9 to TRBJ2-1; TCRdb designates TRBD1, a call that cannot be tested without DNA. Germline V lookup: CDR1 SEHNR, CDR2 FQNEAQ (reference sequence). There are 13 residues in the CDR3.

The V and J genes are TRBV7-9 and TRBJ1-2. This CDR3 contains 13 residues. The germline V gene has CDR1 SEHNR and CDR2 FQNEAQ (reference sequence). The CDR3 reads CASSLAGFDGYTF. The full variable domain, with the rest looked up from reference TRBV7-9 and TRBJ1-2, is DTGVSQNPRHKITKRGQNVTFRCDPISEHNRLYWYRQTLGQGPEFLTYFQNEAQLEKSRLLSDRFSAERPKGSFSTLEIQRTEQGDSAMYLCASSLAGFDGYTFGSGTRLTVV.

The gene calls are TRBV12-5 and TRBJ2-1; TCRdb's D call, TRBD1, is unchecked because there is no DNA. The CDR3 consists of 13 residues. Germline values: CDR1 LGHNT, CDR2 FRNRAP. This CDR3 reads CASGSDSNNEQFF.

The chain links TRBV3-1 to TRBJ1-1. The CDR3 is 13 amino acids. Germline loops: CDR1 LGHDT, CDR2 YNNKEL (reference sequence). This CDR3 reads CASSQVVNTEAFF.

The CDR3 loop reads CSARMSGTPSSYNEQFF. The V gene is TRBV20-1, the J gene TRBJ2-1; the D gene TCRdb calls, TRBD2, cannot be checked with no DNA. CDR1 is DFQATT, CDR2 SNEGSKA, per germline (reference sequence). The length of the CDR3 is 17 residues.

The gene calls are TRBV5-1 and TRBJ1-4; TCRdb indicates TRBD1, and absent DNA this call remains unverified. Germline V gene sequence: CDR1 SGHRS, CDR2 YFSETQ. The CDR3 runs 18 residues. The CDR3 sequence is CASSGGTGAWSTNEKLFF.